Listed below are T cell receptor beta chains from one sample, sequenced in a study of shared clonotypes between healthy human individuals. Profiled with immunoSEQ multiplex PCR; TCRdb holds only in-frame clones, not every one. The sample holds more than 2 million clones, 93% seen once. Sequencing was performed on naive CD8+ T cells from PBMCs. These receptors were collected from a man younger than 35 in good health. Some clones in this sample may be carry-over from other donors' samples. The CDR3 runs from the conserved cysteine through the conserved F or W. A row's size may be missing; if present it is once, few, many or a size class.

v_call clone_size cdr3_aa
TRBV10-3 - CATWTGSSYEQYF
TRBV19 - CASSPGTGNEQYF
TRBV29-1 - CAGLAGVASETQYF
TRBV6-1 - CASSEVQRGNNEQFF
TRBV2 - CASSLGATYEQYF
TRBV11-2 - CASSHGLADIYEQYF
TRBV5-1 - CASRGQGLSDTQYF
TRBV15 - CATSDRDAYEQYF
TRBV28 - CASSHRGANSNQPQHF
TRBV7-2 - CASSLAQPGHYGYTF
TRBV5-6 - CASSIGQGETQYF
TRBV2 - CASSELTGDNEKLFF
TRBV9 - CASSVADREGGSYEQYF
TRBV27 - CASSLSSRSSYEQYF
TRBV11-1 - CASSLGAGENQPQHF
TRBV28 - CASSFLSRGQLNTGELFF
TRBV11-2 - CASSFRGSGTGNEKLFF
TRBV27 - CASSPRGEGTNEKLFF
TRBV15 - CATSRSGAARFYEQYF
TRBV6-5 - CASSYGPGSGNTIYF
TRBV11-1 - CASSRDRGRRSTDTQYF
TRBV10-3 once CAISETGESYNEQFF
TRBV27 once CASSPPGGYTEAFF
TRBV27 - CASSLFSSFDEQYF
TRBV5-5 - CASSLIREGEAFF
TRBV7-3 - CASSPDVGYGYTF
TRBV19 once CGSGTTTGELFF
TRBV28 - CASSLVGQGSNEQFF
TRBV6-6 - CASSSGTYNQPQHF
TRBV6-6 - CASSPGTYYNEQFF
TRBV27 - CASSLWPSGSTDTQYF
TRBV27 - CASSLGVTNTGELFF
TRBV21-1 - CASPTGEQYF
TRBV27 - CASSPGVSSYNEQFF
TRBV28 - CASSPEGEQYF
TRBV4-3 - CASSQDYAGIGQPQHF
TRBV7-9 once CASIEEGTGNFDEQYF
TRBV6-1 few CASSAGTGGYEQYF
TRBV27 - CASSLFARGKNIQYF
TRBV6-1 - CASYNAPRGADTQYF
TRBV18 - CASSPRAGGRLHTGELFF
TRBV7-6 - CASSISPGTGGENTEAFF
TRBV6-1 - CASRLGLAGPYEQYF
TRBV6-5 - CASRRRWMGVNEQYF
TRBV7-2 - CASSTPGWGLHGEQYF
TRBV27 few CASSSRSNQPQHF
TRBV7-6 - CASSPGSTMNTEAFF
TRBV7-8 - CASSLAGNTGELFF
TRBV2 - CASRLAGDYEQYF
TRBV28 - CASSLAQREGQYEQYF
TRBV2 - CASSPGLALYNEQFF